This T cell receptor (beta chain) was captured in a study of shared clonotypes between healthy human individuals. Whole-study results and caveats: Generally, naive subsets (rather than memory subsets) showed larger estimated richness. When naive CD4 clonotypes were compared across several donors, 4% to 5.5% were shared.

A word on this clone: Antigen specificity is unknown.

Germline V gene lookup returns CDR1 LGHNA and CDR2 YSLEER. V trimming: 3 bases; J trimming: 1 base; junction bases outside the gene matches: 8. The CDR3 spans 16 residues. Libraries were prepared by immunoSEQ multiplex PCR; TCRdb keeps only in-frame clonotypes and omits some of them. Here the sample spans around 990,000 clones, roughly 80% being singletons. The TCR sequence derives from a man aged 18 to 29 in good health. Some clones in this sample may be carry-over from other donors' samples. Specimen: memory CD4+ T cells from PBMCs. The sample's subset: CD45RA-negative fraction. The gene calls are TRBV4-3 and TRBJ1-1, with TRBD1 matching over 7 bases. CDR3 region: CASSQEGAIRNTEAFF. The CDR3, as DNA: TGCGCCAGCAGCCAGGAGGGGGCAATACGGAACACTGAAGCTTTCTTT.